The 19 T cell receptor beta chains given below trace back to one sample, sequenced in a study of OX40 agonist ivuxolimab in advanced cancers. The repertoire was sequenced with immunoSEQ multiplex PCR; TCRdb's copy has only in-frame clones and lacks some. Among tens of thousands of clones listed, just under 90% were seen once. Sequencing used CD4+ or CD8+ T cells sorted from blood, obtained in a trial of the OX40 agonist ivuxolimab. Receptor source: an adult with an advanced solid tumor such as melanoma, head and neck, liver or kidney cancer.

This clone has just one count. V gene TRBV6-1 combines with J gene TRBJ2-7; a weak D match, TRBD1 (5 bases). The CDR3 length is 13 residues. Germline-derived CDR1 and CDR2 are MNHNS and SASEGT. The V end lost 5 bases, the J end lost 3 bases, and 11 bases lay between the germline ends. CDR3 coding DNA: TGTGCCAGCAGTCGAGGACAAATCTACGAGCAGTACTTC. Translating gives CASSRGQIYEQYF.

As to this clone: Relative to the germline gene, one junction end is altered; a read error may explain this. The V gene is TRBV7-2, the J gene TRBJ1-2; D gene ambiguous. This CDR3 comprises 12 residues. The V gene's germline CDR1 is SGHTA and CDR2 FQGNSA. In DNA, the CDR3 is TGTGCCAGCAGCTTTACTACGATGACTACCAATTTC. Translating gives CASSFTTMTTNF.

This CDR3 reads CASSPRTSGRPDNEQFF. Written as DNA, the CDR3 is TGTGCCAGCAGCCCGAGGACTAGCGGGCGTCCAGACAATGAGCAGTTCTTC. This chain joins TRBV7-6 and TRBJ2-1; TRBD2 aligns across 11 bases. The CDR3 runs 17 residues. The V gene end was trimmed by 5 bases and the J gene end by 5 bases; junction bases not matched to a gene: 11. The germline gives CDR1 SGHVS, CDR2 FNYEAQ.

This chain links TRBV15 with TRBJ2-7, with D unresolved. This CDR3 region has 17 residues. Trimming stripped 0 bases from V and 1 base from J, with 16 bases between. The germline V gene has CDR1 LNHNV and CDR2 YYDKDF (reference sequence). The CDR3 sequence is CATSRDGLLSHSYEQYF. As DNA, the CDR3 is TGTGCCACCAGCAGAGATGGCCTACTAAGCCATTCCTACGAGCAGTACTTC.

The chain couples TRBV28 to TRBJ1-1; no clear D. Germline V gives CDR1 MDHEN, CDR2 SYDVKM. The germline V and J ends were trimmed by 6 bases and 6 bases, with 8 bases remaining between them. This CDR3 contains 11 residues. CDR3 in DNA: TGTGCCAGCAGCTGGAGGGCTGAAGCTTTCTTT. Protein sequence: CASSWRAEAFF.

This clone appeared a few times. The chain employs TRBV5-1 and TRBJ2-7, with 10 bases matching TRBD1. This CDR3 has 13 amino acids. V gave up 0 bases and J gave up 6 bases; unmatched junction bases: 0. Germline CDR1 reads SGHRS; CDR2 reads YFSETQ. CDR3 residues: CASSLGTGGEQYF. The CDR3 DNA reads as TGCGCCAGCAGCTTGGGGACAGGGGGCGAGCAGTACTTC.

The chain carries TRBV5-4 and TRBJ2-2; D gene unclear. V lost 3 bases and J 2 bases, leaving 2 bases between the germline ends. Germline CDR1 and CDR2: SGHNT and YYREEE (reference sequence). The CDR3 is made up of 12 amino acids. The CDR3 nucleotides read TGTGCCAGCAGCTCAAACACCGGGGAGCTGTTTTTT. Translated: CASSSNTGELFF. Supplemented by reference TRBV5-4 and TRBJ2-2, the full variable domain reads ETGVTQSPTHLIKTRGQQVTLRCSSQSGHNTVSWYQQALGQGPQFIFQYYREEENGRGNFPPRFSGLQFPNYSSELNVNALELDDSALYLCASSSNTGELFFGEGSRLTVL.

V is TRBV19 and J is TRBJ1-5, with D possibly matching TRBD1 (6 bases). The germline V gene encodes CDR1 LNHDA and CDR2 SQIVND (reference sequence). This CDR3 contains 14 residues. The V and J ends lost 4 bases and 3 bases respectively, with 10 bases between them. DNA for the CDR3: TGTGCCAGTAGTAACACAGGGCTCAATCAGCCCCAGCATTTT. This gives the protein CASSNTGLNQPQHF.

The chain carries TRBV5-4 and TRBJ2-3; a weak D match, TRBD1 (6 bases). Trimming stripped 6 bases from V and 3 bases from J, with 11 bases between. Germline-derived CDR1 and CDR2 are SGHNT and YYREEE (reference sequence). This CDR3 is built from 13 residues. This CDR3 is CASKGQGTDTQYF. DNA for the CDR3: TGTGCCAGCAAAGGGCAGGGGACAGATACGCAGTATTTT.

The chain employs TRBV5-5 and TRBJ2-6; D remains ambiguous. Trimming stripped 4 bases from V and 1 base from J, with 15 bases between. Germline V gene sequence: CDR1 SGHKS, CDR2 YYEKEE (reference sequence). The CDR3 is made up of 17 amino acids. CDR3 nucleotides: TGTGCCAGCAGCCGATCCACGACCGGATCTGGGGCCAACGTCCTGACTTTC. Translating gives CASSRSTTGSGANVLTF.

V usage is TRBV4-1 and J usage is TRBJ2-1, with 12 bases aligning to TRBD2. Germline CDR1 is MGHRA and CDR2 is YSYEKL. The V gene end was trimmed by 0 bases and the J gene end by 4 bases; junction bases not matched to a gene: 1. This CDR3 spans 16 amino acids. CDR3 sequence reads: CASSQEGLAGYNEQFF. The DNA of the CDR3 is TGCGCCAGCAGCCAAGAAGGACTAGCGGGGTACAATGAGCAGTTCTTC.

This chain links TRBV5-1 with TRBJ2-1; D is perhaps TRBD1 or TRBD2 (6 bases each). In germline, CDR1 is SGHRS, CDR2 YFSETQ. Trimming took off 1 base at V and 0 bases at J, with 17 bases between the two ends. This CDR3 region has 18 residues. Here the CDR3 reads CASSLFRGPDSSYNEQFF. CDR3 coding DNA: TGCGCCAGCAGCTTGTTCCGGGGGCCGGACAGCTCCTACAATGAGCAGTTCTTC. Looking up the rest from reference TRBV5-1 and TRBJ2-1 gives the full variable domain: KAGVTQTPRYLIKTRGQQVTLSCSPISGHRSVSWYQQTPGQGLQFLFEYFSETQRNKGNFPGRFSGRQFSNSRSEMNVSTLELGDSALYLCASSLFRGPDSSYNEQFFGPGTRLTVL.

The chain recombines TRBV28 with TRBJ2-7; weak D call: TRBD1 (5 bases). Germline V gives CDR1 MDHEN, CDR2 SYDVKM. Trimming took off 3 bases at V and 4 bases at J, with 7 bases between the two ends. This CDR3 comprises 12 residues. Here the CDR3 reads CASSLGLYEQYF. CDR3 nucleotides: TGTGCCAGCAGTTTGGGGCTGTACGAGCAGTACTTC. Filled out from reference TRBV28 and TRBJ2-7, the complete variable domain reads DVKVTQSSRYLVKRTGEKVFLECVQDMDHENMFWYRQDPGLGLRLIYFSYDVKMKEKGDIPEGYSVSREKKERFSLILESASTNQTSMYLCASSLGLYEQYFGPGTRLTVT.

The V call is TRBV4-1, the J call TRBJ1-1, with a tentative D call TRBD1 (5 bases). In germline, CDR1 is MGHRA, CDR2 YSYEKL. The CDR3 runs to 16 residues. The V end lost 3 bases, the J end lost 0 bases, and 14 bases lay between the germline ends. CDR3 coding DNA: TGCGCCAGCAGCCAGTCAGGGTCGGTAATGAACACTGAAGCTTTCTTT. Protein product: CASSQSGSVMNTEAFF.

This sequence joins TRBV7-2 and TRBJ2-7, with 8 bases fitting TRBD2. This CDR3 spans 17 amino acids. Trimming took 3 bases from V and 0 from J; bases not matched to a gene: 10. Germline assignment: CDR1 SGHTA and CDR2 FQGNSA. The CDR3 nucleotides read TGTGCCAGCAGCTTGGGCCCACTAGCGGTCTTCTCCTACGAGCAGTACTTC. Amino acids: CASSLGPLAVFSYEQYF. The whole variable domain, filled in from reference TRBV7-2 and TRBJ2-7, reads GAGVSQSPSNKVTEKGKDVELRCDPISGHTALYWYRQSLGQGLEFLIYFQGNSAPDKSGLPSDRFSAERTGGSVSTLTIQRTQQEDSAVYLCASSLGPLAVFSYEQYFGPGTRLTVT.

In its sample, this clone was seen once. V and J are TRBV18 and TRBJ2-5; D may be TRBD1 (6 bases). V was cut by 0 bases and J by 4 bases, with 12 bases left in between. This CDR3 region has 15 residues. Germline V gives CDR1 KGHSH, CDR2 LQKENI. The DNA of the CDR3 is TGTGCCAGCTCACCACCTTACCCAGGGGTAGAGACCCAGTACTTC. This encodes CASSPPYPGVETQYF.

The chain joins TRBV6-1 to TRBJ2-3; D is uncertain. This CDR3 is built from 14 residues. Germline CDR1 and CDR2: MNHNS and SASEGT. Trimming stripped 7 bases from V and 1 base from J, with 12 bases between. The CDR3 sequence: CASMAPWGTDTQYF. CDR3 DNA sequence: TGTGCCAGCATGGCGCCATGGGGCACAGATACGCAGTATTTT.

The CDR3 coding sequence is TGTGCCAGTAAGGGGCAGGGGATCGATTCACCCCTCCACTTT. Its translation is CASKGQGIDSPLHF. The genes are TRBV19 and TRBJ1-6; the D gene is possibly TRBD1 (6 bases). The germline gives CDR1 LNHDA, CDR2 SQIVND (reference sequence). V lost 7 bases, J lost 8 bases, and 15 bases lay in between. The CDR3 sequence is 14 residues long.

The chain is built from TRBV5-1 and TRBJ2-3, with 9 nucleotides matching TRBD1. After removal of 2 bases from V and 6 bases from J, the junction contained 4 bases not matched to a gene. The CDR3 spans 14 residues. CDR1 is SGHRS and CDR2 is YFSETQ in the germline V gene. CDR3 sequence: CASSFGQGWDTQYF. Here the CDR3 DNA reads TGCGCCAGCAGCTTCGGACAGGGGTGGGATACGCAGTATTTT. The full variable domain, completed using reference TRBV5-1 and TRBJ2-3, is KAGVTQTPRYLIKTRGQQVTLSCSPISGHRSVSWYQQTPGQGLQFLFEYFSETQRNKGNFPGRFSGRQFSNSRSEMNVSTLELGDSALYLCASSFGQGWDTQYFGPGTRLTVL.